This T cell receptor (beta chain) was recovered during a study of CD4 T cells in relation to SARS-CoV-2 and coronaviruses. On the study more broadly: Convalescent patients had median age roughly 38 years, range roughly 21 to 75. Notes on the study in general: According to naive versus memory sequencing, detected responses are memory recall, not newly primed. Samples before the pandemic and after infection were not matched within any donor.

Only in-frame clones appear in the TCRdb table, and some are missing; sequencing was by immunoSEQ multiplex PCR. This table holds around 30,000 clones, around 76% found once. Sorted naive or memory CD4+ cells met CEF peptides for 10 days. Concerning this clone: No antigen is known for it.

The source is an adult with COVID-19. The sample taken for sequencing was memory CD4+ T cells from PBMCs, cultured in vitro.

CDR3 sequence: CASSLGHSGNSYEQYF. CDR3 bases: TGTGCCAGCAGCCTAGGCCATAGCGGTAACTCCTACGAGCAGTACTTC. This chain links TRBV6-2 or TRBV6-3 with TRBJ2-7, with D tentatively TRBD2 (6 bases). Germline CDR1 reads MNHEY; CDR2 reads SVGEGT. This CDR3 comprises 16 residues. Trimming removed 6 bases from V and 0 bases from J, with 18 bases in between.